This T cell receptor (beta chain) emerged from a study of blood T cell repertoires in COVID-19. Overall study context: Samples taken during acute and convalescent COVID-19 were collected in the United States, Italy and Spain. The cDNA or gDNA used as material had been derived from T cells, B-cell-depleted T cells, or PBMCs.

In the study's own analysis: Nucleated cell number was recorded as an estimate derived from reference gene primer amplification. The assay was immunoSEQ multiplex PCR, and TCRdb's table has in-frame clones only and misses some. V and J calls plus clone size are reproduced from that table; the DNA served to infer D and trimming. The table records approximately 350,000 clones, 80% to 90% of them present only once. This clone is a singleton in its sample. Trimming cost V 0 bases and J 5 bases, with 16 bases left between them. Germline assignment: CDR1 LNHNV and CDR2 YYDKDF (reference sequence). There are 16 residues in the CDR3.

Sample: peripheral blood. The origin of this receptor is a man in his forties with acute or convalescent COVID-19. The V and J genes are TRBV15 and TRBJ2-5, with D uncertain. In DNA form, the CDR3 reads TGTGCCACCAGCAGAGATGGGCCAGGCCTTGGGGAGACCCAGTACTTC. This sequence encodes CATSRDGPGLGETQYF.